Below, 2 T cell receptor beta chains from the same sample are listed, as sequenced in a study of cytomegalovirus exposure and HLA in healthy donors. Produced via immunoSEQ multiplex PCR; TCRdb's table is partial and in-frame only. The sample has approximately 60,000 clones, approximately 90% seen once. The specimen sequenced was PBMCs. These receptors were collected from a man in his late teens or twenties in good health and CMV-seronegative.

V and J are TRBV2 and TRBJ1-4; 9 bases match TRBD1. The CDR3 is made up of 13 amino acids. In germline, CDR1 is SNHLY, CDR2 FYNNEI. The V segment lost 10 bases and the J segment 6 bases; nucleotides outside the gene matches: 6. The CDR3 bases are TGTGCCACCACAGGGGGCGAGTATGAAAAACTGTTTTTT. This codes for CATTGGEYEKLFF.

The chain employs TRBV6-5 and TRBJ1-5, with D hard to call. CDR3 size: 14 residues. Per the germline V gene, CDR1 is MNHEY and CDR2 is SVGAGI. Trimming took off 4 bases at V and 2 bases at J, with 9 bases between the two ends. CDR3 nucleotides: TGTGCCAGCAGTTTGACACACGGCAATCAGCCCCAGCATTTT. Translation: CASSLTHGNQPQHF.